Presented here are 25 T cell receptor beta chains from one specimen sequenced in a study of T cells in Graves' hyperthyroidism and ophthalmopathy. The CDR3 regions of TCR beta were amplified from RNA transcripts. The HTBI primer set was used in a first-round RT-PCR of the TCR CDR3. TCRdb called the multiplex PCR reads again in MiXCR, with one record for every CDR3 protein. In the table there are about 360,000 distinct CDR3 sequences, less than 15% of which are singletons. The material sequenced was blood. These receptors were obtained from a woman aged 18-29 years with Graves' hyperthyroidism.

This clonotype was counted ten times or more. CDR3 amino acids: CARGDSSNSPLHF. CDR3 DNA sequence: TGTGCCAGGGGGGACAGTTCTAATTCACCCCTCCACTTT. This chain links TRBV7-9 with TRBJ1-6; TRBD1 matches at 7 bases. Unmatched junction bases numbered 5, after V lost 9 bases and J lost 6 bases. Germline-derived CDR1 and CDR2 are SEHNR and FQNEAQ (reference sequence). This CDR3 has 13 amino acids. Full variable domain (remainder filled in from reference TRBV7-9 and TRBJ1-6): DTGVSQNPRHKITKRGQNVTFRCDPISEHNRLYWYRQTLGQGPEFLTYFQNEAQLEKSRLLSDRFSAERPKGSFSTLEIQRTEQGDSAMYLCARGDSSNSPLHFGNGTRLTVT.

DNA of the CDR3: TGCGCCAGCAGCCAAGTGATCACAGGGAGGGGCAATCAGCCCCAGCATTTT. This translates into CASSQVITGRGNQPQHF. The rearrangement joins TRBV4-3 to TRBJ1-5, with D possibly being TRBD1 (6 bases). CDR1 LGHNA and CDR2 YSLEER come from the germline V gene. The CDR3 totals 17 residues. V lost 1 base and J 2 bases, leaving 15 bases between the germline ends.

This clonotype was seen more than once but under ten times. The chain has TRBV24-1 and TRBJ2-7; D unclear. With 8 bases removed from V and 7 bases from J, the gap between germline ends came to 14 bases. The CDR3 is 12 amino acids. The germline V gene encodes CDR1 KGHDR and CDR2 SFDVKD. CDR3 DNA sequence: TGTGCCACCACGGACGGGCTCGGAGAGCAGTACTTC. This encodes CATTDGLGEQYF.

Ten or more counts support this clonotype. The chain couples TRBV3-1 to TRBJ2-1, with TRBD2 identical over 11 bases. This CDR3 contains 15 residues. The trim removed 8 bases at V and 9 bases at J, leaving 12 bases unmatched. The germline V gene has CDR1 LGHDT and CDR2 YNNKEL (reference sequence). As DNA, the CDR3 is TGTGCCAGCCTTCTAGCGGGGGGCCTGAGTGGTGAGCAGTTCTTC. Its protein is CASLLAGGLSGEQFF.

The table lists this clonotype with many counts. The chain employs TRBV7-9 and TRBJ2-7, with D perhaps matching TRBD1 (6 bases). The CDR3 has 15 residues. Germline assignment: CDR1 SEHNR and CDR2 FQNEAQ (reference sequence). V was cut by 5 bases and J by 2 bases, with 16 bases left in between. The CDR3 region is CASSQTGRSAYEQYF. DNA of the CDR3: TGTGCCAGCAGCCAAACAGGGAGATCGGCCTACGAGCAGTACTTC.

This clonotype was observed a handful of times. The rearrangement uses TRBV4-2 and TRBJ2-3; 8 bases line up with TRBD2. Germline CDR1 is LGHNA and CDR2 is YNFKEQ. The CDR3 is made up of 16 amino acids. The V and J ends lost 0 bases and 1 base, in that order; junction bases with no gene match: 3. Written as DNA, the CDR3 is TGTGCCAGCAGCCAAGAGGCGCGGGAGGGCACAGATACGCAGTATTTT. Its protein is CASSQEAREGTDTQYF.

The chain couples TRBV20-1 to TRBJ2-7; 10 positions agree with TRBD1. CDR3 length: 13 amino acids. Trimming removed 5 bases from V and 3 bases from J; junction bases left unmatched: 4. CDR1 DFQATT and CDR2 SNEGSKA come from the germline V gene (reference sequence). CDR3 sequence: CSASTGGVYEQYF. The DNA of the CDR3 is TGCAGTGCTTCGACAGGGGGCGTCTACGAGCAGTACTTC.

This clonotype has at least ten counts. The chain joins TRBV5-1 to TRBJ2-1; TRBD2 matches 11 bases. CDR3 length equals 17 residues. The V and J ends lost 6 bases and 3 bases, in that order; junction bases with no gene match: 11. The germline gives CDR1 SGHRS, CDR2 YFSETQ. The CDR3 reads CASISGGGRAGYNEQFF. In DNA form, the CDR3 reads TGCGCCAGCATTAGCGGGGGGGGACGAGCCGGCTACAATGAGCAGTTCTTC.

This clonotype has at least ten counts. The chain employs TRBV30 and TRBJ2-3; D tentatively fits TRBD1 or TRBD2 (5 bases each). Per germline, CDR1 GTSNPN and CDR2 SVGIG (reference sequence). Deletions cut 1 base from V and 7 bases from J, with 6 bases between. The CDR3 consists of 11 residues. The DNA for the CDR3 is TGTGCCTGGAGTGGGGGGTATACGCAGTATTTT. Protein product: CAWSGGYTQYF.

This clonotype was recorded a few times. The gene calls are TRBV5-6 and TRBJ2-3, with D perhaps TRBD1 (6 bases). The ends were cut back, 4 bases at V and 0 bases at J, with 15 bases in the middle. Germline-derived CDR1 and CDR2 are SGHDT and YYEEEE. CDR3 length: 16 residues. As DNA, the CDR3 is TGTGCCAGCAGCATACGAGGACAGCCTAGCACAGATACGCAGTATTTT. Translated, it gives CASSIRGQPSTDTQYF.

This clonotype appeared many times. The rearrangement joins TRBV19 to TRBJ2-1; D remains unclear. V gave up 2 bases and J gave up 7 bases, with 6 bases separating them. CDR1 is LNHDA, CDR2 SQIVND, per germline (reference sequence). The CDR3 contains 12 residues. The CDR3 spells CASSIRGNEQFF. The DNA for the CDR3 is TGTGCCAGTAGTATACGTGGAAATGAGCAGTTCTTC.

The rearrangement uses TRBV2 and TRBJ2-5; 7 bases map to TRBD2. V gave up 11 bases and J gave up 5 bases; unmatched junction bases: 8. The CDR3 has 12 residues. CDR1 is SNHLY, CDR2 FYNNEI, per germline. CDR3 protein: CAQGGSGETQYF. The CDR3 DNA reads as TGTGCCCAGGGCGGGAGTGGGGAGACCCAGTACTTC. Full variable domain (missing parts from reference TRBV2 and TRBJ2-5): EPEVTQTPSHQVTQMGQEVILRCVPISNHLYFYWYRQILGQKVEFLVSFYNNEISEKSEIFDDQFSVERPDGSNFTLKIRSTKLEDSAMYFCAQGGSGETQYFGPGTRLLVL.

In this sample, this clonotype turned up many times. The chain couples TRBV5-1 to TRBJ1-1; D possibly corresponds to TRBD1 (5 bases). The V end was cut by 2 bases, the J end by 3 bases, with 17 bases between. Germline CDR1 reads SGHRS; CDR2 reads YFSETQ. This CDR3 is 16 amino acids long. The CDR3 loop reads CASSFHRETGYTEAFF. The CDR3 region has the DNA TGCGCCAGCAGCTTTCACCGGGAAACAGGCTACACTGAAGCTTTCTTT.

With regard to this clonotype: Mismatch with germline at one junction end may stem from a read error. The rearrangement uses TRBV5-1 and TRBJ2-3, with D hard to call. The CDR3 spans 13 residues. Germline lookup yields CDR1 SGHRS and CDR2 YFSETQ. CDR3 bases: TGCGCCTGCAGCTTCGGCAGCACAGATACGCAGTATTTT. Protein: CACSFGSTDTQYF.

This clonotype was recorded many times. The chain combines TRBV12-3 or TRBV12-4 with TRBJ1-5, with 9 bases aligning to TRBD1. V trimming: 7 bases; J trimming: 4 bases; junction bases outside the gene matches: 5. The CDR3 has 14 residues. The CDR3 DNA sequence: TGTGCCAGCACCAGGGACAGGGCTAATCAGCCCCAGCATTTT. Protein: CASTRDRANQPQHF.

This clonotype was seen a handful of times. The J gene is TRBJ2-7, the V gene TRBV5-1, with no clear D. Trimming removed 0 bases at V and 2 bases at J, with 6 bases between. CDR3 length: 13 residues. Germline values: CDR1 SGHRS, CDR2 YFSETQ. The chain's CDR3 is CASSLADTYEQYF. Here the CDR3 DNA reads TGCGCCAGCAGCTTGGCGGATACCTACGAGCAGTACTTC.

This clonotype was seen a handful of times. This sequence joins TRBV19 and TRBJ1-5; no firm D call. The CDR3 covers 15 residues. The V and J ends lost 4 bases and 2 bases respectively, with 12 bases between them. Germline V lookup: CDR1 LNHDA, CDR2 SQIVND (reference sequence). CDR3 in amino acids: CASSNSQIGNQPQHF. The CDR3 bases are TGTGCCAGTAGTAACTCCCAGATAGGCAATCAGCCCCAGCATTTT. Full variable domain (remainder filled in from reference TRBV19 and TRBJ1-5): DGGITQSPKYLFRKEGQNVTLSCEQNLNHDAMYWYRQDPGQGLRLIYYSQIVNDFQKGDIAEGYSVSREKKESFPLTVTSAQKNPTAFYLCASSNSQIGNQPQHFGDGTRLSIL.

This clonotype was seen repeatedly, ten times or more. The CDR3 sequence: CASSQPGQTGELFF. The CDR3 bases are TGTGCCAGCAGTCAGCCGGGACAGACCGGGGAGCTGTTTTTT. J is TRBJ2-2 and V is TRBV28; 7 bases are shared with TRBD1. The CDR3 loop spans 14 amino acids. Trimming at V came to 5 bases and at J to 5 bases, leaving 5 bases not matched to a gene. Germline values: CDR1 MDHEN, CDR2 SYDVKM.

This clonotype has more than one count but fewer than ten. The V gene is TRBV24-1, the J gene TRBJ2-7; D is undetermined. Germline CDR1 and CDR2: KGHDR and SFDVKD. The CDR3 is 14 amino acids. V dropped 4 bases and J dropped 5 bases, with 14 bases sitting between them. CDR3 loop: CATSEGASPNEQYF. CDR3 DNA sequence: TGTGCCACCAGTGAAGGAGCGAGCCCTAACGAGCAGTACTTC.

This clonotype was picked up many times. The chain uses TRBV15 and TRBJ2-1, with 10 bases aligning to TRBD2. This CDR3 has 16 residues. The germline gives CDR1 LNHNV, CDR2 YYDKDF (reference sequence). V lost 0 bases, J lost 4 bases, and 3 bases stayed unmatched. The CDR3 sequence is CATSREAGGNYNEQFF. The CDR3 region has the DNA TGTGCCACCAGCAGAGAAGCGGGAGGGAATTACAATGAGCAGTTCTTC. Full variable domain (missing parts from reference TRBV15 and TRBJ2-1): DAMVIQNPRYQVTQFGKPVTLSCSQTLNHNVMYWYQQKSSQAPKLLFHYYDKDFNNEADTPDNFQSRRPNTSFCFLDIRSPGLGDTAMYLCATSREAGGNYNEQFFGPGTRLTVL.

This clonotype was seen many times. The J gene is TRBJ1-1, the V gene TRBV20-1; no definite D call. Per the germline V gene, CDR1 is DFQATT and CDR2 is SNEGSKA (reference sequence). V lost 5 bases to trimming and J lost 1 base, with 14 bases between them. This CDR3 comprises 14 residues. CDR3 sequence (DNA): TGCAGTGCTCCAGTTTTATTGGGGAACACTGAAGCTTTCTTT. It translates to CSAPVLLGNTEAFF.

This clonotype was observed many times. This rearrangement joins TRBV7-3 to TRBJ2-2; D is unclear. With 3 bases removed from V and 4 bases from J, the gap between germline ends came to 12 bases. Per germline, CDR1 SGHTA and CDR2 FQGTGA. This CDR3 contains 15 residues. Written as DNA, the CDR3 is TGTGCCAGCAGCTTCCAGGCCTCGGGCACCGGGGAGCTGTTTTTT. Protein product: CASSFQASGTGELFF.

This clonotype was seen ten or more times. CDR3 coding DNA: TGTGCCAGCAGTTTACTGGCACAACTCTCCTACGAGCAGTACTTC. Residues: CASSLLAQLSYEQYF. The chain combines TRBV12-3 or TRBV12-4 with TRBJ2-7; D unresolved. V lost 2 bases to trimming and J lost 0 bases, with 11 bases between them. This CDR3 comprises 15 residues.

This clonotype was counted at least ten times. The CDR3 loop reads CASSSMSGVTEAFF. CDR3 DNA: TGTGCCAGCAGCTCCATGTCGGGGGTAACTGAAGCTTTCTTT. The chain is built from TRBV12-3 or TRBV12-4 and TRBJ1-1, with D perhaps TRBD1 (5 bases). Trimming took 6 bases from V and 5 from J, leaving 16 bases between them. The CDR3 runs to 14 residues.

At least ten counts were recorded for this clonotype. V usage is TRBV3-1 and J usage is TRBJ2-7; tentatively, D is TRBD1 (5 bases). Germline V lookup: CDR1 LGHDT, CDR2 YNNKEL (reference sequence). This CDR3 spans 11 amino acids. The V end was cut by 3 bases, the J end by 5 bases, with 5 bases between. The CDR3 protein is CASSQDNEQYF. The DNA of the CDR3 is TGTGCCAGCAGCCAGGACAACGAGCAGTACTTC.